This T cell receptor (beta chain) stems from a study of T cells in Graves' hyperthyroidism and ophthalmopathy. This clonotype was observed many times. Amplification of TCR beta CDR3 regions was performed using RNA transcripts as template. HTBI primers were the set used in a first-round RT-PCR of the TCR CDR3. TCRdb called the multiplex PCR reads again in MiXCR, with one record for every CDR3 protein. The sample carries around 600,000 distinct CDR3 sequences, roughly 14% recorded once. Patients showing uncontrolled infection, other autoimmune disease, pregnancy or lactation were ineligible. The V gene lost 5 bases and the J gene lost 2 bases, with 13 bases spanning the gap. CDR1 and CDR2 from the germline V gene are SGHAT and FQNNGV. The CDR3 runs 14 residues.

The rearrangement joins TRBV11-2 to TRBJ2-7; weak D call: TRBD1 (6 bases). This sequence was found in a woman in her forties or fifties with Graves' ophthalmopathy. Input material: blood. This CDR3 reads CASSLRDTTYEQYF. The CDR3, as DNA: TGTGCCAGCAGCCTCCGGGACACCACCTACGAGCAGTACTTC.